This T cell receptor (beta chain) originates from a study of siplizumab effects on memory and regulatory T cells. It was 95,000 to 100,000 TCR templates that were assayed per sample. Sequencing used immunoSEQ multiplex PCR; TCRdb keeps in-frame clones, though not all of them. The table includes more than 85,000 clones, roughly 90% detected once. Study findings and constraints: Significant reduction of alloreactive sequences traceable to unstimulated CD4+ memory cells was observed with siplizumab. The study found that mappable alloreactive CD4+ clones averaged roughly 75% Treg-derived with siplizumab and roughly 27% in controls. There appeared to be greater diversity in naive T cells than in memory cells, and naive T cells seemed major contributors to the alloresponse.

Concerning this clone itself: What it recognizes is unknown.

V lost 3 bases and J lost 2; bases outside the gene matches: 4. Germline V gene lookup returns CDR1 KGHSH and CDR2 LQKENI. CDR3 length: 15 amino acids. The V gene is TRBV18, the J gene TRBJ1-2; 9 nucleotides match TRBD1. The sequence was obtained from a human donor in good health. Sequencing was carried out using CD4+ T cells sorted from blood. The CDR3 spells CASSPSGTGNYGYTF. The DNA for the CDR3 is TGTGCCAGCTCACCCTCCGGGACAGGGAACTATGGCTACACCTTC.